The rows below give T cell receptor beta chains drawn from one sample of a study of blood T cell repertoires in COVID-19. Assay: immunoSEQ multiplex PCR; the TCRdb copy retains only in-frame clones and omits some. The sample lists about 480,000 clones, about 89% occurring once. The specimen was peripheral blood. The receptor source for this set is a woman aged 25 to 39 with acute or convalescent COVID-19. The CDR3 runs from the conserved cysteine through the conserved F or W. D genes are given only for firm matches. Rows may omit the clone size; those that give it use once, few, many or a size class.

>TRBJ2-6|.|TRBV5-1|.
TGCGCCAGCACCAAAACAGGGCCTGGGGCCAACGTCCTGACTTTC
CASTKTGPGANVLTF
>TRBJ2-3|.|TRBV4-1|.
TGCGCCAGCAGCCAAGAAGGGGTGGATACGCAGTATTTT
CASSQEGVDTQYF
>TRBJ2-6|.|TRBV9|.
TGTGCCAGCAGCGTAAATGGGGGCACTGGGGCCAACGTCCTGACTTTC
CASSVNGGTGANVLTF
>TRBJ2-7|.|TRBV30|.
TGTGCACACATCTCCCGGGCGTCGGGGGAGCAGTACTTC
CAHISRASGEQYF
>TRBJ2-1|TRBD1|TRBV30|.
TGTGCCTGGAGTGGGTGGACAGGGGATTATGAGCAGTTCTTC
CAWSGWTGDYEQFF
>TRBJ1-5|TRBD1|TRBV4-1|.
TGCGCCAGCAGCCAGGGACAGGGTGCCAATCAGCCCCAGCATTTT
CASSQGQGANQPQHF
>TRBJ1-2|.|TRBV21-1|.
TGTGCCAGCAGCAAAGCGGACAGGGGTAAGGGCTACACCTTC
CASSKADRGKGYTF
>TRBJ1-3|TRBD1|TRBV28|many
TGTGCCAGCAGTCCATGGACAGGGGGAAACACCATATATTTT
CASSPWTGGNTIYF
>TRBJ1-1|.|TRBV28|.
TGTGCCAGCACTATAAATACCCTAGGTGCTTTCTTT
CASTINTLGAFF
>TRBJ1-5|TRBD1|TRBV25-1|.
TGTGCCAGCATCGGACAGGGATACAATCAGCCCCAGCATTTT
CASIGQGYNQPQHF
>TRBJ2-3|TRBD1|TRBV7-9|few
TGTGCCAGCAGCTTGGGACAGGGGGCAGGAGATACGCAGTATTTT
CASSLGQGAGDTQYF
>TRBJ2-3|.|TRBV28|.
TGTGCCAGCGGCGAGGCCAGGGTGGGCGATACGCAGTATTTT
CASGEARVGDTQYF
>TRBJ1-2|.|TRBV7-9|.
TGTGCCAGCAGCTTAGAATCGAGGAATGGCTACACCTTC
CASSLESRNGYTF
>TRBJ2-7|TRBD1|TRBV7-9|.
TGTGCCAGCAGCCGGGGACAGGGAAAAGAGCAGTACTTC
CASSRGQGKEQYF
>TRBJ2-2|.|TRBV4-1|.
TGCGCCAGCAGCCAAGAGACAGGAGCGAACACCGGGGAGCTGTTTTTT
CASSQETGANTGELFF
>TRBJ1-3|.|TRBV2|.
TGTGCCAGCAGAGCGACAGTTGGAAACACCATATATTTT
CASRATVGNTIYF
>TRBJ2-6|.|TRBV30|.
TGTGCCCAGGGCCTCTCTGGGGCCAACGTCCTGACTTTC
CAQGLSGANVLTF
>TRBJ1-4|TRBD1|TRBV18|.
TGTGCCAGCTCACCCGGGACAGGGAAGGAAAAACTGTTTTTT
CASSPGTGKEKLFF
>TRBJ2-3|TRBD2|TRBV28|.
TGTGCCAGCATACCCAGCGGGGGGCCATACACAGATACGCAGTATTTT
CASIPSGGPYTDTQYF
>TRBJ2-5|TRBD2|TRBV11-2|.
TGTGCCAGCAGCTTAATTATCCTAGCGGGGGAGACCCAGTACTTC
CASSLIILAGETQYF
>TRBJ1-2|.|TRBV15|.
TGTGCCACCAGCAGAGACGAGGGTAACTATGGCTACACCTTC
CATSRDEGNYGYTF
>TRBJ2-7|TRBD1|TRBV27|.
TGTGCCAGCAGTCCGACCGGGACAGTGAACTCCTACGAGCAGTACTTC
CASSPTGTVNSYEQYF
>TRBJ1-1|.|TRBV12-3/TRBV12-4|.
TGTGCCAGCAGCCGACAACAGAACACTGAAGCTTTCTTT
CASSRQQNTEAFF
>TRBJ1-1|TRBD1|TRBV7-6|.
TGTGCCAGCAGCTTAGCCGCGGACAGGCCTGAAGCTTTCTTT
CASSLAADRPEAFF
>TRBJ2-1|TRBD1|TRBV19|.
TGTGCCAGTAGTTCCGGGACAGGGCTCTACAATGAGCAGTTCTTC
CASSSGTGLYNEQFF
>TRBJ2-1|TRBD1|TRBV12-5|.
TGTGCTAGTGGTTTGGGAGCAGGGGGCTCCTACAATGAGCAGTTCTTC
CASGLGAGGSYNEQFF
>TRBJ2-4|TRBD1|TRBV24-1|.
TGTGCCACCAGTGATTCGACAGGGCTAGCCAAAAACATTCAGTACTTC
CATSDSTGLAKNIQYF
>TRBJ2-5|TRBD1|TRBV19|.
TGTGCCAGTAGTAACCCAGGGGGCTTGGAGACCCAGTACTTC
CASSNPGGLETQYF
>TRBJ2-3|.|TRBV7-3|.
TGTGCCAGCAGCTTCACGGGCACAGATACGCAGTATTTT
CASSFTGTDTQYF
>TRBJ2-5|TRBD2|TRBV7-8|.
TGTGCCAGCAGCACAACGGGGGGGCCTCGCCAAGAGACCCAGTACTTC
CASSTTGGPRQETQYF
>TRBJ1-1|TRBD1|TRBV4-1|.
TGCGCCAGCAGCCCCTGGACAGGGGGAACTGAAGCTTTCTTT
CASSPWTGGTEAFF
>TRBJ1-5|.|TRBV7-9|once
TGTGCCAGCAGCTTACCTTGGACGGACTACAATCAGCCCCAGCATTTT
CASSLPWTDYNQPQHF
>TRBJ1-5|TRBD1|TRBV9|.
TGTGCCAGCAGCGAGGGGGCAAATCAGCCCCAGCATTTT
CASSEGANQPQHF
>TRBJ1-6|TRBD1|TRBV6-5|.
TGTGCCAGCACCATGGACAGGGATCGTCCGGCCCTCCACTTT
CASTMDRDRPALHF
>TRBJ2-1|TRBD2|TRBV19|.
TGTGCCAGCCATAGCGGGAGCTCCTACAATGAGCAGTTCTTC
CASHSGSSYNEQFF
>TRBJ2-5|TRBD2|TRBV11-2|.
TGTGCCAGCAGCCCTGGGACTAGCGGGGGGGAAGAGACCCAGTACTTC
CASSPGTSGGEETQYF
>TRBJ1-6|TRBD1|TRBV6-6|.
TGTGCCAGCAGTCCTAGACAGGGGGCAGGTTCACCCCTCCACTTT
CASSPRQGAGSPLHF
>TRBJ2-1|TRBD2|TRBV7-6|.
TGTGCCAGCAGCCGGATGACTAGCGGGGGGGCTTTCTACAATGAGCAGTTCTTC
CASSRMTSGGAFYNEQFF
>TRBJ1-2|.|TRBV11-2|once
TGTGCCAGCAGCTTAGTCATAGGGGATGGCTACACCTTC
CASSLVIGDGYTF
>TRBJ2-7|.|TRBV3-1/TRBV3-2|once
TGTGCCAGCAGCTCACAGGGATTCTACGAGCAGTACTTC
CASSSQGFYEQYF
>TRBJ2-2|TRBD1|TRBV7-6|.
TGTGCCAGCAGCCACCGGGACAGCAAAAACACCGGGGAGCTGTTTTTT
CASSHRDSKNTGELFF
>TRBJ1-2|.|TRBV9|.
TGTGCCAGCAGCGTAGAGAACTCTCCTGCGTATGGCTACACCTTC
CASSVENSPAYGYTF
>TRBJ1-2|.|TRBV21-1|.
TGTGCCAGCAGCTCAAAGATCAGGGCCCCTTCTAACTATGGCTACACCTTC
CASSSKIRAPSNYGYTF
>TRBJ1-5|TRBD1|TRBV18|.
TGTGCCAGCTCACCGGACAGGGGTGGCAATCAGCCCCAGCATTTT
CASSPDRGGNQPQHF
>TRBJ2-2|TRBD1|TRBV19|.
TGTGCCACCATACCCGGGACAGGGCGTACCGGGGAGCTGTTTTTT
CATIPGTGRTGELFF